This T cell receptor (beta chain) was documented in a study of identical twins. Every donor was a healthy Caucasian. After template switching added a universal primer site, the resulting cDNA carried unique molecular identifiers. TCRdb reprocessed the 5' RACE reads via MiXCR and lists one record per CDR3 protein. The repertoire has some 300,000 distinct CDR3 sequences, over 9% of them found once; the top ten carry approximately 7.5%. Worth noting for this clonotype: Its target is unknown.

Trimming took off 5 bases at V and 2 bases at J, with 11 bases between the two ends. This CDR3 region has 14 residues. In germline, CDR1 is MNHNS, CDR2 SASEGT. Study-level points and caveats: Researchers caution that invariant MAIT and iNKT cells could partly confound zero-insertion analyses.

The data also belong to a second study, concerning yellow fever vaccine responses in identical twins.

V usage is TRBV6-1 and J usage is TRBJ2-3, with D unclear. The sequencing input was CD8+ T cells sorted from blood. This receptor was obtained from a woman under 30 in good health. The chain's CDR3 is CASSQQLNTDTQYF. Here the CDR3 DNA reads TGTGCCAGCAGTCAACAGTTAAACACAGATACGCAGTATTTT.